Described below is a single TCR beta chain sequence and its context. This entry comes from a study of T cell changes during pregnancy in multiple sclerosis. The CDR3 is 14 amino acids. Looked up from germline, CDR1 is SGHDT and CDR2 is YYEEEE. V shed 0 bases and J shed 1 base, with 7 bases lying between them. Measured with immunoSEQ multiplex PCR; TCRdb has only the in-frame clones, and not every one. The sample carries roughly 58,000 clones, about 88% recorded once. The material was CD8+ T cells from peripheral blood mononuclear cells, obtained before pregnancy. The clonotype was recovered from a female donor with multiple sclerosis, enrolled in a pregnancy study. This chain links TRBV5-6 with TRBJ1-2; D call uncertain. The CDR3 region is CASSLAGDNYGYTF. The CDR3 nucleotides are TGTGCCAGCAGCTTGGCCGGGGATAACTATGGCTACACCTTC.